This TCR beta chain was identified during a study of T cell responses to AZD1222 COVID-19 vaccine. Study-wide results and limits: No repertoire was sampled before or during the peak T cell response, only after it. There were mostly white British donors and more females than males, and clonal diversity was possibly underestimated.

Measured with immunoSEQ multiplex PCR; TCRdb has only the in-frame clones, and not every one. This table holds fewer than 150,000 clones, approximately 90% found once. Trimming cost V 4 bases and J 7 bases; bases outside gene matches: 6. Per the germline V gene, CDR1 is MNHEY and CDR2 is SVGEGT. The CDR3 has 14 amino acids. Notes on this clone: As yet, its antigen is unknown.

The sequencing here drew on peripheral blood, taken on day 0 of AZD1222 vaccination. V usage is TRBV6-2 or TRBV6-3 and J usage is TRBJ1-5; 8 bases match TRBD1. The sequence came from an adult in good health. The CDR3: CASSFNDRGQPQHF. For the CDR3, the DNA is TGTGCCAGCAGTTTCAACGACAGGGGACAGCCCCAGCATTTT.